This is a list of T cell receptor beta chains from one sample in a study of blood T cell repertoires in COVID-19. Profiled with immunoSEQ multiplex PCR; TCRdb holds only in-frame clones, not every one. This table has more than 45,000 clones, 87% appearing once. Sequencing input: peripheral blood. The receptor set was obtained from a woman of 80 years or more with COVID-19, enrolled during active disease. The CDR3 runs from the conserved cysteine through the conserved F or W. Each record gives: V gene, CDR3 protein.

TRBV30	CAWSGQGSQPQHF
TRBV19	CASSITGSGADTQYF
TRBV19	CASSDITIEKLFF
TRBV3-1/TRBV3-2	CASSQGGTEAFF
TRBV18	CASSPGTQETQYF
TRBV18	CASSPIWDSGSSTDTQYF
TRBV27	CASRRTGQETQYF
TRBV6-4	CASSPQGANTGELFF
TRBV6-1	CASSETTGGPEAFF
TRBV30	CAWGEGTEAFF
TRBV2	CASSSGAGELFF
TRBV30	CAWSKGKAGAGVRTGELFF
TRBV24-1	CGPPNYPGGSSRTPYEQYF
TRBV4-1	CASSQPGQGAEGYGYTF
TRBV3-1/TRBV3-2	CASSPLVGGDYNEQFF
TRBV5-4	CAFRLAGGQLTGELFF
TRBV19	CASSPRLANQPQHF
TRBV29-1	CSVGTSGNKETQYF
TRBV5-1	CASSLSGAQETQYF
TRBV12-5	CASGSGIGGLGETQYF
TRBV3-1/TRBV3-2	CASSQTGPGYHEQYF
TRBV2	CASGSLSYEQYF
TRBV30	CALRTGGMGTEAFF
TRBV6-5	CASSPLGQGKNIQYF
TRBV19	CASSIQGWVGGELFF
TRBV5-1	CASSLVGAGNTIYF
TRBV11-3	CASSPGGAGTGELFF
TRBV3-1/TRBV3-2	CASSQGPQGAGGYTF
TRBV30	CAWSGRQGGYEQYF
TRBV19	CASSIRDRVQGGSYEQYF
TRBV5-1	CASSLTGLPDNSPLHF
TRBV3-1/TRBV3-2	CASSQGTPYGYTF
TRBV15	CATSLTRTEAFF